These 8 T cell receptor beta chains were sequenced from one sample in a study of T-cell memory formation after mild COVID-19. TCRdb processed the 5' RACE reads anew with MiXCR; each CDR3 protein has one entry. The table lists some 440,000 distinct CDR3 sequences, around a quarter of them singletons. Input material: PBMCs or a T cell subset sorted from them (not recorded which). Receptor source: an adult woman who had mild COVID-19 (a few samples of this study predate the infection). Cell type and time point are not known.

Only a few counts were recorded for this clonotype. The gene calls are TRBV7-2 and TRBJ2-2; D call uncertain. This CDR3 is 16 amino acids long. Germline CDR1 SGHTA, CDR2 FQGNSA. The V and J ends lost 1 base and 2 bases respectively, with 11 bases between them. CDR3 sequence (DNA): TGTGCCAGCAGCTTAGTAGCCGAAATAAACACCGGGGAGCTGTTTTTT. Protein: CASSLVAEINTGELFF. The complete variable domain, with remaining parts taken from reference TRBV7-2 and TRBJ2-2, reads GAGVSQSPSNKVTEKGKDVELRCDPISGHTALYWYRQSLGQGLEFLIYFQGNSAPDKSGLPSDRFSAERTGGSVSTLTIQRTQQEDSAVYLCASSLVAEINTGELFFGEGSRLTVL.

This clonotype came up a few times. The CDR3: CASRDSGTFYGYTF. CDR3 in DNA: TGTGCCAGCAGGGACAGCGGGACCTTCTATGGCTACACCTTC. The J gene is TRBJ1-2, the V gene TRBV12-3 or TRBV12-4; D perhaps matches TRBD1 (6 bases). Trimming removed 6 bases at V and 4 bases at J, with 15 bases between. The CDR3 is made up of 14 amino acids.

The rearrangement joins TRBV30 to TRBJ2-1, with 8 bases fitting TRBD2. The V gene end was trimmed by 1 base and the J gene end by 10 bases; junction bases not matched to a gene: 0. The CDR3 has 11 amino acids. CDR1 and CDR2 (germline): GTSNPN, SVGIG (reference sequence). DNA of the CDR3: TGTGCCTGGAGTGGACTAGCGGAGCAGTTCTTC. Protein: CAWSGLAEQFF.

The sample holds a few counts of this clonotype. The chain links TRBV6-1 to TRBJ2-5; the D gene is possibly TRBD2 (6 bases). CDR1 MNHNS and CDR2 SASEGT come from the germline V gene. The CDR3 is 16 residues long. The germline V and J ends were trimmed by 7 bases and 1 base, with 19 bases remaining between them. CDR3: CASKPAGAGPQETQYF. Written as DNA, the CDR3 is TGTGCCAGCAAACCAGCAGGAGCGGGTCCCCAAGAGACCCAGTACTTC.

This clonotype was observed a handful of times. The J gene is TRBJ2-1, the V gene TRBV5-1; 10 bases agree with TRBD2. Germline trimming cut 2 bases from V and 3 bases from J; bases unmatched to any gene: 2. There are 15 residues in the CDR3. Germline loops: CDR1 SGHRS, CDR2 YFSETQ. CDR3: CASSFSGGDYNEQFF. Written as DNA, the CDR3 is TGCGCCAGCAGCTTCAGCGGGGGGGACTACAATGAGCAGTTCTTC.

The chain joins TRBV3-1 to TRBJ2-1, with D hard to call. Germline CDR1 is LGHDT and CDR2 is YNNKEL (reference sequence). The CDR3 length is 14 residues. Trimming removed 4 bases from V and 4 bases from J, with 11 bases in between. The CDR3 here is CASSRREGYNEQFF. CDR3 coding DNA: TGTGCCAGCAGCCGACGAGAAGGTTACAATGAGCAGTTCTTC.

This clonotype was counted at least ten times. V gene TRBV7-9 combines with J gene TRBJ2-1; 9 bases fit TRBD2. The CDR3 spans 16 residues. V lost 0 bases and J lost 1; bases outside the gene matches: 1. CDR1 and CDR2 from the germline V gene are SEHNR and FQNEAQ (reference sequence). CDR3 nucleotide sequence: TGTGCCAGCAGCTTAGCTAGCGGGAGTTCCTACAATGAGCAGTTCTTC. Its protein is CASSLASGSSYNEQFF.

There are a few counts of this clonotype. The V call is TRBV12-3 or TRBV12-4, the J call TRBJ1-1; no definite D call. This CDR3 region has 14 residues. V was pared by 7 bases and J by 4 bases, with 16 bases between. In DNA form, the CDR3 reads TGTGCCAGCACCATAGGGCCTGGTCGCACTGAAGCTTTCTTT. It encodes CASTIGPGRTEAFF.